Below, 3 T cell receptor beta chains from the same sample are listed, as sequenced in a study of shared clonotypes between healthy human individuals. Profiled with immunoSEQ multiplex PCR; TCRdb holds only in-frame clones, not every one. This table has a few million clones, just over 90% appearing once. The sample comprised naive CD4+ T cells sorted from blood. Subset here: CD45RA+ positively selected. The receptors stem from a man aged 18 to 30 in good health.

The genes are TRBV19 and TRBJ1-1; D might be TRBD1 (5 bases). Germline V gives CDR1 LNHDA, CDR2 SQIVND (reference sequence). This CDR3 is built from 17 residues. Deletions cut 5 bases from V and 0 bases from J, with 19 bases between. The CDR3 DNA follows: TGTGCCAGTAGTGTGGGACTACTAGGCCTAATGAACACTGAAGCTTTCTTT. As protein: CASSVGLLGLMNTEAFF.

This chain uses TRBV10-3 with TRBJ2-2, with D possibly matching TRBD2 (6 bases). Trimming took off 4 bases at V and 1 base at J, with 10 bases between the two ends. Germline V gene sequence: CDR1 ENHRY, CDR2 SYGVKD. This CDR3 comprises 15 residues. CDR3 sequence: CAISASGLNTGELFF. CDR3 sequence (DNA): TGTGCCATCAGTGCGAGCGGGTTGAACACCGGGGAGCTGTTTTTT.

CDR3 DNA sequence: TGTGCCAGCGTCTTGGCGGGAGGAGAGACCCAGTACTTC. This translates into CASVLAGGETQYF. This chain uses TRBV6-1 with TRBJ2-5, with 8 bases lining up with TRBD2. CDR3 length equals 13 residues. The junction had 6 bases not matched to a gene; V was cut back by 8 bases and J by 4 bases. The germline CDR1 and CDR2 sequences are MNHNS and SASEGT.